This is a list of T cell receptor beta chains from one sample in a study of CD8 T cells in Susac syndrome. Via MiXCR, TCRdb re-called the immunoSEQ multiplex PCR reads, giving one row per CDR3 protein. The table includes around 81,000 distinct CDR3 sequences, around 94% detected once. The sequencing sample was made of CD8+ T cells from PBMCs. Receptors were obtained from a human donor with Susac syndrome. Each CDR3 is given with its conserved first and last residue. Fields, in order: V gene, CDR3 protein.

v_call: TRBV25-1; cdr3_aa: CASSDNYEQYF
v_call: TRBV4-3; cdr3_aa: CASSQGTSGSGTGELFF
v_call: TRBV20-1; cdr3_aa: CRDWRTEAFF
v_call: TRBV4-1; cdr3_aa: CASSPVWGNSYEQYF
v_call: TRBV7-8; cdr3_aa: CASSLRLSGGPVSSYEQYF
v_call: TRBV23-1; cdr3_aa: CASSHLPGETGLAKNIQYF
v_call: TRBV29-1; cdr3_aa: CSVGQNEQFF
v_call: TRBV19; cdr3_aa: CASRGTGPEAFF
v_call: TRBV30; cdr3_aa: CAYALLEYNEQFF
v_call: TRBV19; cdr3_aa: CASWRGQGWDGYTF
v_call: TRBV20-1; cdr3_aa: CSARGGAPQETQYF
v_call: TRBV20-1; cdr3_aa: CSAPPGGGTYGYTF
v_call: TRBV19; cdr3_aa: CASSLTGAYNEQFF
v_call: TRBV20-1; cdr3_aa: CSAASGQAAPLPQYF
v_call: TRBV6-5; cdr3_aa: CASSYSVKPDGYTF
v_call: TRBV9; cdr3_aa: CASSNTREIQETQYF
v_call: TRBV11-2; cdr3_aa: CASSEGQSREKLFF
v_call: TRBV6-5; cdr3_aa: CASSRTSNTGELFF
v_call: TRBV28; cdr3_aa: CASRKGGAYNEQFF
v_call: TRBV3-1; cdr3_aa: CASRQTSGMGDTQYF
v_call: TRBV7-9; cdr3_aa: CASSISGEGTQYF
v_call: TRBV5-1; cdr3_aa: CASSLGGTNEQFF